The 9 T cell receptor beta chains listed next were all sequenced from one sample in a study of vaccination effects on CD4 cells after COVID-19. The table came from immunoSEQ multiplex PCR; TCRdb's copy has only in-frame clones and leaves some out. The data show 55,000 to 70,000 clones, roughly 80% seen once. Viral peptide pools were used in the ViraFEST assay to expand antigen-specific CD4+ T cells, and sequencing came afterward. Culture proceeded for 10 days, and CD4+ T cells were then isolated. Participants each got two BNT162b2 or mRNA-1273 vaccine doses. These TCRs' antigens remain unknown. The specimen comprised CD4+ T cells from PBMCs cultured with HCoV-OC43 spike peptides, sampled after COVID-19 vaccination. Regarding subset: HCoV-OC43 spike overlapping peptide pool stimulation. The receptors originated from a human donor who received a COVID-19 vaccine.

The CDR3 region has the DNA TGTGCCAGCAAGGGGACAGGGGTCTTGGAGACCCAGTACTTC. Translation: CASKGTGVLETQYF. The rearrangement links TRBV6-5 to TRBJ2-5; 10 nucleotides line up with TRBD1. V shed 7 bases, J shed 5 bases, and the junction held 7 bases outside the gene matches. The CDR3 is 14 residues long. Per the germline V gene, CDR1 is MNHEY and CDR2 is SVGAGI.

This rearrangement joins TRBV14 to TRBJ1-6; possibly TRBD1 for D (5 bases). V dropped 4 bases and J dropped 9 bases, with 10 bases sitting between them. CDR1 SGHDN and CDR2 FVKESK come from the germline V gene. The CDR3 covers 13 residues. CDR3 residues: CASSLGGVSPLHF. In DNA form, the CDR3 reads TGTGCCAGCAGCCTGGGAGGGGTTTCACCCCTCCACTTT.

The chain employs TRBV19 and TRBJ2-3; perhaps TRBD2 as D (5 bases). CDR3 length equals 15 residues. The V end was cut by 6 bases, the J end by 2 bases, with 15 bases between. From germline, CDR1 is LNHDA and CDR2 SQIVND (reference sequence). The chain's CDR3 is CASSRNPGFTDTQYF. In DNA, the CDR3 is TGTGCCAGTAGCCGCAATCCGGGATTCACAGATACGCAGTATTTT. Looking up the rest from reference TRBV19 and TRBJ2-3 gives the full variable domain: DGGITQSPKYLFRKEGQNVTLSCEQNLNHDAMYWYRQDPGQGLRLIYYSQIVNDFQKGDIAEGYSVSREKKESFPLTVTSAQKNPTAFYLCASSRNPGFTDTQYFGPGTRLTVL.

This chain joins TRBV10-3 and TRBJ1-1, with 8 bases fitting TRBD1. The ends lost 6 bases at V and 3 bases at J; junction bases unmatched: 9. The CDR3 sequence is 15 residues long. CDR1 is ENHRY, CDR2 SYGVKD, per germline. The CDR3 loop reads CAIRDRAMGDTEAFF. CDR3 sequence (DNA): TGTGCCATCAGGGACAGGGCCATGGGGGACACTGAAGCTTTCTTT.

The CDR3 region is CASSPGGATETQYF. The CDR3 region has the DNA TGTGCCAGCAGTCCCGGCGGGGCCACGGAGACCCAGTACTTC. The chain combines TRBV6-5 with TRBJ2-5; D is possibly TRBD2 (6 bases). Per germline, CDR1 MNHEY and CDR2 SVGAGI. The ends were cut back, 5 bases at V and 5 bases at J, with 15 bases in the middle. The CDR3 is 14 residues long.

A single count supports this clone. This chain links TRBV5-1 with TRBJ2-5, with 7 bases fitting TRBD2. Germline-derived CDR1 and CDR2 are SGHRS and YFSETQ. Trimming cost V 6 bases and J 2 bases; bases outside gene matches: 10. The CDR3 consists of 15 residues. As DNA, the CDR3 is TGCGCCAGCATTTGGGGGACTACTCCACAAGAGACCCAGTACTTC. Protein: CASIWGTTPQETQYF.

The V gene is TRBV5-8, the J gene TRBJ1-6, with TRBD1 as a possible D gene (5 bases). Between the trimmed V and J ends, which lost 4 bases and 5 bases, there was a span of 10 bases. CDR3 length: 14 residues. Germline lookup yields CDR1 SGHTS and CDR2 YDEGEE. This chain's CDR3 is CASSPGPNNSPLHF. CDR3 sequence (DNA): TGTGCCAGCAGCCCGGGACCGAATAATTCACCCCTCCACTTT.

CDR3 residues: CATSDSRGERLQYF. CDR3 bases: TGTGCCACCAGTGATTCGCGGGGGGAGCGGCTTCAGTACTTC. The chain has TRBV24-1 and TRBJ2-4; 8 bases align to TRBD2. CDR1 is KGHDR and CDR2 is SFDVKD in the germline V gene. The CDR3 spans 14 residues. Trimming took 2 bases from V and 11 from J; bases not matched to a gene: 7.

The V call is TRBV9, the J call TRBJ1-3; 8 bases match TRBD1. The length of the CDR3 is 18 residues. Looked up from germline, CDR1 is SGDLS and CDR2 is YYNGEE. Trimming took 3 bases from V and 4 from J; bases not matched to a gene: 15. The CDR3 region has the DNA TGTGCCAGCAGCGCGGGGGGGATACCGGGACAGGCAGGAAACACCATATATTTT. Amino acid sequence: CASSAGGIPGQAGNTIYF. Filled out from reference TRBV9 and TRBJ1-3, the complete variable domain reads DSGVTQTPKHLITATGQRVTLRCSPRSGDLSVYWYQQSLDQGLQFLIQYYNGEERAKGNILERFSAQQFPDLHSELNLSSLELGDSALYFCASSAGGIPGQAGNTIYFGEGSWLTVV.